The 20 T cell receptor beta chains listed next were all sequenced from one sample in a study of cytomegalovirus exposure and HLA in healthy donors. The data were produced by immunoSEQ multiplex PCR, yet TCRdb's version contains in-frame clones alone and is incomplete. The repertoire holds 220,000 or so clones, with 87% as singletons. The material sequenced was PBMCs. The receptors derive from a woman under 30 in good health and CMV-seropositive.

The chain recombines TRBV27 with TRBJ2-1; 7 positions agree with TRBD1. This CDR3 contains 13 residues. Trimming at V came to 7 bases and at J to 4 bases, leaving 4 bases not matched to a gene. Germline V gives CDR1 MNHEY, CDR2 SMNVEV (reference sequence). The CDR3, as DNA: TGTGCCAGCAAGAGGGGGCGGTACAATGAGCAGTTCTTC. The encoded protein is CASKRGRYNEQFF.

V and J are TRBV6-6 and TRBJ2-5; 9 positions match TRBD2. The CDR3 totals 16 residues. The ends lost 6 bases at V and 5 bases at J; junction bases unmatched: 13. Germline-derived CDR1 and CDR2 are MNHNY and SVGAGI (reference sequence). The CDR3 nucleotides are TGTGCCAGCAGATCCGCCCTAGCGGGAACGGGGGAGACCCAGTACTTC. Translation: CASRSALAGTGETQYF.

CDR3 bases: TGTGCCACCCGATACTTGAACACCGGGGAGCTGTTTTTT. Protein sequence: CATRYLNTGELFF. This chain links TRBV27 with TRBJ2-2; no clear D gene. This CDR3 is built from 13 residues. CDR1 and CDR2 from the germline V gene are MNHEY and SMNVEV (reference sequence). The V and J ends lost 10 bases and 1 base respectively, with 10 bases between them.

This clone was seen once. The chain joins TRBV5-6 to TRBJ2-3, with D unclear. V was shortened by 4 bases and J by 0 bases, with 12 bases between the two germline ends. Germline V gene sequence: CDR1 SGHDT, CDR2 YYEEEE. The CDR3 spans 15 residues. The chain's CDR3 is CASSTFQRSTDTQYF. The CDR3 DNA follows: TGTGCCAGCAGCACCTTCCAGCGAAGCACAGATACGCAGTATTTT.

This chain links TRBV5-1 with TRBJ2-1; TRBD2 matches at 14 bases. Losses at the gene ends were 4 bases for V and 14 bases for J; bases not matched to a gene: 5. CDR1 is SGHRS, CDR2 YFSETQ, per germline. The CDR3 length is 13 residues. CDR3 sequence (DNA): TGCGCCAGCAGCGGGCCGGGACTAGCGGGAGAGTTCTTC. Its protein is CASSGPGLAGEFF.

The chain combines TRBV6-6 with TRBJ2-3; maybe TRBD1 (6 bases). The germline V and J ends were trimmed by 4 bases and 3 bases, with 14 bases remaining between them. Per germline, CDR1 MNHNY and CDR2 SVGAGI (reference sequence). The CDR3 covers 15 residues. The CDR3 sequence: CASSSPGTKTDTQYF. The CDR3 DNA reads TGTGCCAGCAGTTCCCCTGGGACAAAAACAGATACGCAGTATTTT.

The chain recombines TRBV5-1 with TRBJ2-5; 9 bases align to TRBD2. The CDR3 spans 16 residues. Per germline, CDR1 SGHRS and CDR2 YFSETQ. J lost 4 bases, V lost 4 bases, and 11 bases had no gene match. DNA for the CDR3: TGCGCCAGCAGCGCCGGGACTAGCCTATTATTAGAGACCCAGTACTTC. It translates to CASSAGTSLLLETQYF. The full variable domain, its missing parts supplied by reference TRBV5-1 and TRBJ2-5, is KAGVTQTPRYLIKTRGQQVTLSCSPISGHRSVSWYQQTPGQGLQFLFEYFSETQRNKGNFPGRFSGRQFSNSRSEMNVSTLELGDSALYLCASSAGTSLLLETQYFGPGTRLLVL.

In nucleotides, the CDR3 is TGTGCCAGCAGTGTCGCGGGCTGGGGCTACACCTTC. Its translation is CASSVAGWGYTF. This rearrangement joins TRBV6-1 to TRBJ1-2, with D hard to call. The CDR3 runs 12 residues. Trimming pared 4 bases from V and 8 bases from J, leaving 11 bases between. Germline CDR1 and CDR2: MNHNS and SASEGT.

The J gene is TRBJ1-5, the V gene TRBV19, with a weak D call TRBD1 (5 bases). CDR3 size: 13 residues. Trimming took 5 bases from V and 5 from J, leaving 10 bases between them. Germline CDR1 and CDR2: LNHDA and SQIVND (reference sequence). The CDR3 bases are TGTGCCAGTAGTCTCGACAGCTATCAGCCCCAGCATTTT. Amino acid sequence: CASSLDSYQPQHF.

The V gene is TRBV9, the J gene TRBJ2-7; 7 nucleotides align to TRBD2. Trimming cost V 4 bases and J 5 bases; bases outside gene matches: 9. Germline V gives CDR1 SGDLS, CDR2 YYNGEE. CDR3 length: 14 amino acids. The CDR3 reads CASSPGGSPNEQYF. The CDR3, as DNA: TGTGCCAGCAGCCCGGGCGGGAGTCCCAACGAGCAGTACTTC.

The J gene is TRBJ1-1, the V gene TRBV10-3; possible D gene TRBD1, 5 bases. V was cut by 2 bases and J by 1 base, with 11 bases left in between. Looked up from germline, CDR1 is ENHRY and CDR2 is SYGVKD. The CDR3 has 15 residues. CDR3 in amino acids: CAISERSTGNTEAFF. CDR3 DNA: TGTGCCATCAGTGAGCGCTCTACAGGGAACACTGAAGCTTTCTTT.

This clone appeared a single time. The V and J genes are TRBV30 and TRBJ2-7; 10 bases are a match to TRBD1. With 5 bases clipped from V and 0 bases from J, the junction kept 19 bases outside the gene matches. This CDR3 has 19 residues. CDR1 is GTSNPN, CDR2 SVGIG, per germline (reference sequence). The CDR3 region is CAWEGVPGQGSLSSYEQYF. As DNA, the CDR3 is TGTGCCTGGGAGGGCGTCCCGGGACAGGGGTCACTCAGCTCCTACGAGCAGTACTTC.

The chain has TRBV28 and TRBJ2-7; 10 bases line up with TRBD1. Trimming at V came to 3 bases and at J to 1 base, leaving 3 bases not matched to a gene. CDR3 size: 15 residues. Germline-derived CDR1 and CDR2 are MDHEN and SYDVKM. The DNA of the CDR3 is TGTGCCAGCAGTTTGGGGACAGGGGTATCCTACGAGCAGTACTTC. It yields the protein CASSLGTGVSYEQYF.

The J gene is TRBJ2-1, the V gene TRBV10-1; 8 bases map to TRBD2. The CDR3 consists of 16 residues. Germline-derived CDR1 and CDR2 are WNHNN and SYGVQD (reference sequence). V was clipped by 6 bases and J by 0 bases; unmatched bases: 7. The CDR3 DNA sequence: TGCGCCAGCAGCGCCTTAGCGGGGCCCTCCTACAATGAGCAGTTCTTC. Translation gives CASSALAGPSYNEQFF.

In this sample, this clone turned up a few times. The rearrangement joins TRBV9 to TRBJ1-2, with D hard to call. This CDR3 comprises 13 residues. Deletions cut 1 base from V and 4 bases from J, with 8 bases between. Germline loops: CDR1 SGDLS, CDR2 YYNGEE. CDR3 sequence (DNA): TGTGCCAGCAGCGTATCCCCGGGCTATGGCTACACCTTC. Amino acid sequence: CASSVSPGYGYTF.

CDR3 loop: CASSRDTYTEAFF. The CDR3 region has the DNA TGCGCCAGCAGCAGAGACACTTACACTGAAGCTTTCTTT. This chain connects TRBV5-1 to TRBJ1-1; D is uncertain. V was trimmed by 4 bases and J by 3 bases, leaving 10 bases between them. The CDR3 has 13 amino acids. The germline gives CDR1 SGHRS, CDR2 YFSETQ.

The V and J genes are TRBV7-2 and TRBJ2-7; 9 positions agree with TRBD2. CDR1 and CDR2 from the germline V gene are SGHTA and FQGNSA. The CDR3 totals 14 residues. V was pared by 4 bases and J by 3 bases, with 4 bases of the junction left unmatched. The CDR3 nucleotides read TGTGCCAGCAGCTGGCTAGCGGGGAACTACGAGCAGTACTTC. This translates into CASSWLAGNYEQYF.

The chain has TRBV28 and TRBJ2-7; no reliable D call. The V and J ends lost 2 bases and 2 bases respectively, with 16 bases between them. Germline values: CDR1 MDHEN, CDR2 SYDVKM. The CDR3 is made up of 16 amino acids. The CDR3 coding sequence is TGTGCCAGCAGTTTACGCCAGGTGCTTCCCGCCTACGAGCAGTACTTC. Translation gives CASSLRQVLPAYEQYF.

The chain is built from TRBV7-9 and TRBJ1-2, with D hard to call. This CDR3 spans 12 amino acids. The germline CDR1 and CDR2 sequences are SEHNR and FQNEAQ (reference sequence). V gave up 3 bases and J gave up 4 bases, with 6 bases separating them. The CDR3 loop reads CASSFRSYGYTF. As DNA, the CDR3 is TGTGCCAGCAGCTTCCGTAGCTATGGCTACACCTTC. Drawing the rest from reference TRBV7-9 and TRBJ1-2, the complete variable domain is DTGVSQNPRHKITKRGQNVTFRCDPISEHNRLYWYRQTLGQGPEFLTYFQNEAQLEKSRLLSDRFSAERPKGSFSTLEIQRTEQGDSAMYLCASSFRSYGYTFGSGTRLTVV.

V and J are TRBV2 and TRBJ1-1, with D unresolved. The V end was cut by 7 bases, the J end by 2 bases, with 11 bases between. The length of the CDR3 is 13 residues. Germline CDR1 is SNHLY and CDR2 is FYNNEI. CDR3 in amino acids: CASTAGTNTEAFF. The DNA for the CDR3 is TGTGCCAGCACCGCGGGCACAAACACTGAAGCTTTCTTT.